This T cell receptor beta chain stems from a study of T and B cells in COVID-19 patients. Multiplex PCR with BIOMED2 TRB-A/B primer pools amplified TRB rearrangements. TCRdb reanalysed the multiplex PCR reads using MiXCR and keeps one entry per CDR3 protein. The sample contains roughly 3,500 distinct CDR3 sequences, around 20% of which appear only once. In this sample, this clonotype is medium-sized (0.01 to 0.1%). There are 16 residues in the CDR3. Germline values: CDR1 ENHRY, CDR2 SYGVKD. V was trimmed by 5 bases and J by 2 bases, leaving 17 bases between them. Each TRB amplification used roughly 240-550 ng of genomic DNA from blood.

Sequenced: blood. The sequence was collected from a human donor with active COVID-19. The chain links TRBV10-3 to TRBJ2-3; D is perhaps TRBD1 (6 bases). The CDR3 is CAISSPSGEVTDTQYF. The DNA of the CDR3 is TGTGCCATCAGTTCCCCTTCAGGGGAAGTCACAGATACGCAGTATTTT.